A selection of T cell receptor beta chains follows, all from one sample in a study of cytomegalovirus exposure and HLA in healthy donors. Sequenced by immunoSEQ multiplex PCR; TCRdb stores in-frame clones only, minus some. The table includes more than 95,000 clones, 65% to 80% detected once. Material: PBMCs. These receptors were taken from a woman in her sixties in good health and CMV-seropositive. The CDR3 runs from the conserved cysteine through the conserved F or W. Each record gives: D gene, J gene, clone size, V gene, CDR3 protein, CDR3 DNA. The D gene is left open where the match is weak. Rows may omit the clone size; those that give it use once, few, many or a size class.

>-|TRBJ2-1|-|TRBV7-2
CASSLVDSPYNEQFF
TGTGCCAGCAGCTTAGTGGACTCCCCCTACAATGAGCAGTTCTTC
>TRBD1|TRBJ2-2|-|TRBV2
CASRADRAPNTGELFF
TGTGCCAGCAGGGCAGACAGGGCGCCGAACACCGGGGAGCTGTTTTTT
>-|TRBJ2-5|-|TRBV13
CASSLGGGGEETQYF
TGTGCCAGCAGCTTAGGGGGGGGTGGCGAAGAGACCCAGTACTTC
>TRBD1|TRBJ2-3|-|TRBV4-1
CASSQDRTGPDTQYF
TGCGCCAGCAGCCAAGACCGGACAGGTCCAGATACGCAGTATTTT
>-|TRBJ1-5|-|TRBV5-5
CASSLGQRQPQHF
TGTGCCAGCAGCTTGGGACAGAGGCAGCCCCAGCATTTT
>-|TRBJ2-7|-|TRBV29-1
CSVRDNSSPYEQYF
TGCAGCGTTAGGGACAACTCTTCCCCCTACGAGCAGTACTTC
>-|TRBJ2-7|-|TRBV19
CASSSPGTNSYEQYF
TGTGCCAGTAGTTCCCCGGGGACAAACTCCTACGAGCAGTACTTC
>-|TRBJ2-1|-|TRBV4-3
CASSRWRELDNEQFF
TGCGCCAGCAGTAGGTGGCGGGAACTAGACAATGAGCAGTTCTTC
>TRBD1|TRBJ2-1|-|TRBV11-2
CASSLGQGAYNEQFF
TGTGCCAGCAGCCTTGGACAGGGCGCCTACAATGAGCAGTTCTTC
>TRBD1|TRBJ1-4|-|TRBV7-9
CASSLGTDRTFADEKLFF
TGTGCCAGCAGCTTAGGCACGGACAGGACCTTTGCTGATGAAAAACTGTTTTTT
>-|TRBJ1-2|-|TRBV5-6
CASSLFETGFISFGYTF
TGTGCCAGCAGCTTGTTTGAAACAGGGTTTATTTCGTTTGGCTACACCTTC
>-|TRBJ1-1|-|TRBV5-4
CASSRDSNTEAFF
TGTGCCAGCAGCCGGGACTCGAACACTGAAGCTTTCTTT
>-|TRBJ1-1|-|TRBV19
CASSIGIKTEAFF
TGTGCCAGTAGTATAGGTATTAAAACTGAAGCTTTCTTT
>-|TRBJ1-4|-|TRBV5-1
CASSFGTNEKLFF
TGCGCCAGCAGCTTCGGGACTAATGAAAAACTGTTTTTT
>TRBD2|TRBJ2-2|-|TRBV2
CASNRDYTGELFF
TGTGCCAGCAACCGGGACTACACTGGAGAGCTGTTTTTT
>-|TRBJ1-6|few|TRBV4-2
CASSQGTVYNSPLHF
TGTGCCAGCAGCCAAGGGACAGTTTATAATTCACCCCTCCACTTT
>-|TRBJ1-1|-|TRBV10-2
CAATQGLNTEAFF
TGCGCCGCAACTCAGGGCTTGAACACTGAAGCTTTCTTT
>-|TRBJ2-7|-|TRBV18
CASSPRDYEQYF
TGTGCCAGCTCACCCAGGGATTACGAGCAGTACTTC
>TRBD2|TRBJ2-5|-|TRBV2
CATATSDIQETQYF
TGTGCCACCGCGACTAGCGACATCCAAGAGACCCAGTACTTC
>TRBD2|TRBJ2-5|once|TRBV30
CAWSAGWASGGIETQYF
TGTGCCTGGAGTGCGGGGTGGGCTAGCGGGGGGATAGAGACCCAGTACTTC
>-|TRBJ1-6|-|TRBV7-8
CASSLVWGQGSHSPLHF
TGTGCCAGCAGCTTAGTCTGGGGGCAGGGAAGTCATTCACCCCTCCACTTT
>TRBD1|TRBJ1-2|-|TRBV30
CAWRAGTGYTLRGYTF
TGTGCCTGGAGGGCCGGGACAGGGTATACTTTGAGGGGCTACACCTTC
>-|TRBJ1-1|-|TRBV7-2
CASSLQGGIRTEAFF
TGTGCCAGCAGCTTGCAGGGCGGGATCAGGACTGAAGCTTTCTTT
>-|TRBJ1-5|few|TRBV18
CASSPPGRAEGQPQHF
TGTGCCAGCTCACCACCTGGTCGGGCGGAGGGCCAGCCCCAGCATTTT
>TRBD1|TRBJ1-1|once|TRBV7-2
CASSVQGGENTEAFF
TGTGCCAGCAGCGTACAGGGGGGAGAAAACACTGAAGCTTTCTTT
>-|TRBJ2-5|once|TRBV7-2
CASILDSRKETQYF
TGTGCCAGCATCCTCGATTCTAGAAAAGAGACCCAGTACTTC
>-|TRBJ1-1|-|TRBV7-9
CASSLAIVTVQAFF
TGTGCCAGCAGCTTAGCCATCGTGACAGTGCAAGCTTTCTTT
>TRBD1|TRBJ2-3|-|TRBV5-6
CASSPGQGASDTQYF
TGTGCCAGCAGCCCCGGACAGGGGGCATCAGATACGCAGTATTTT
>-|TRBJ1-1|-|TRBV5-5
CASSPLQGNTEAFF
TGTGCCAGCAGCCCCCTGCAGGGGAACACTGAAGCTTTCTTT
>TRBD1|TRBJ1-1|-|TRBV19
CASNQGQAFTEAFF
TGTGCCAGTAATCAGGGACAGGCTTTCACTGAAGCTTTCTTT
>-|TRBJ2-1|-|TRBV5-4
CASSTTREQFF
TGTGCCAGCAGCACGACTCGCGAGCAGTTCTTC
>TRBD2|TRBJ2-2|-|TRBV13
CASSLTYGLGLAGGWGTGELFF
TGTGCCAGCAGCTTAACGTATGGCCTCGGACTAGCGGGAGGTTGGGGGACCGGGGAGCTGTTTTTT
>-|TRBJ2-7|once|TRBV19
CASSIGGKPYEQYF
TGTGCCAGTAGTATAGGAGGCAAGCCCTACGAGCAGTACTTC
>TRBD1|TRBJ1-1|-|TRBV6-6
CASSNDRDTEAFF
TGTGCCAGCAGTAACGACAGGGACACTGAAGCTTTCTTT
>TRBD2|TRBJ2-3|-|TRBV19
CASSISASGADTQYF
TGTGCCAGTAGTATTTCGGCTAGCGGGGCAGATACGCAGTATTTT
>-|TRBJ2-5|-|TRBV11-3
CASSWLWRETQYF
TGTGCCAGCAGCTGGCTGTGGAGGGAGACCCAGTACTTC
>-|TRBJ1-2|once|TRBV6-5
CASSYGTSGNYGYTF
TGTGCCAGCAGTTACGGGACTTCAGGGAACTATGGCTACACCTTC
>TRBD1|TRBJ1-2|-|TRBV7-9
CASSLAQDRGGGYTF
TGTGCCAGCAGCTTAGCGCAGGACAGGGGAGGAGGCTACACCTTC
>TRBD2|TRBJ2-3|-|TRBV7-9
CASSSPGLATDTQYF
TGTGCCAGCAGCTCCCCGGGACTAGCGACAGATACGCAGTATTTT
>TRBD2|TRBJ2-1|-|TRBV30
CACSPGLAGKNEQFF
TGTGCCTGCTCCCCGGGACTAGCGGGAAAGAATGAGCAGTTCTTC
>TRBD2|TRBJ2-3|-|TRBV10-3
CATTLAGAPTDTQYF
TGTGCCACCACGCTAGCGGGAGCCCCCACAGATACGCAGTATTTT
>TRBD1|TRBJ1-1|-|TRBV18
CASSPREGQGVGAFF
TGTGCCAGCTCGCCAAGGGAGGGACAGGGTGTTGGAGCTTTCTTT
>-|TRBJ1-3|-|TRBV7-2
CASSLVAAQGNTIYF
TGTGCCAGCAGCTTAGTGGCGGCCCAGGGAAACACCATATATTTT
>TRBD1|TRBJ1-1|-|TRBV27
CASSSSGQANTEAFF
TGTGCCAGCAGTTCATCGGGACAGGCGAACACTGAAGCTTTCTTT
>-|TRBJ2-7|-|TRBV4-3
CASSQAIGSSSYEQYF
TGCGCCAGCAGCCAAGCCATAGGGAGTAGCTCCTACGAGCAGTACTTC
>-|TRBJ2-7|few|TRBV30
CAWSVGGYEQYF
TGTGCCTGGAGTGTTGGAGGCTACGAGCAGTACTTC
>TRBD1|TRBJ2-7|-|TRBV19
CASSRRDRGRPYEQYF
TGTGCCAGTAGTAGGCGGGACAGGGGGCGCCCCTACGAGCAGTACTTC
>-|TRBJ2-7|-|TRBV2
CASSFGQGSEQYF
TGTGCCAGCAGTTTCGGGCAGGGGAGCGAGCAGTACTTC
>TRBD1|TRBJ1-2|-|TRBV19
CASQIEAGTELNYGYTF
TGTGCCAGCCAAATAGAGGCGGGGACAGAACTTAACTATGGCTACACCTTC
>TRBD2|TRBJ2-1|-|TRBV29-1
CSATGGGYNEQFF
TGCAGCGCCACGGGCGGGGGGTACAATGAGCAGTTCTTC
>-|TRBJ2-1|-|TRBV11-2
CASSPLRGYNEQFF
TGTGCCAGCAGCCCCTTACGAGGGTACAATGAGCAGTTCTTC
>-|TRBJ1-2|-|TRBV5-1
CASSLPGDYGYTF
TGCGCCAGCAGCCTTCCGGGTGACTATGGCTACACCTTC
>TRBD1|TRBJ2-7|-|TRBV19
CASSGQLYEQYF
TGTGCCAGTTCGGGACAGCTCTACGAGCAGTACTTC
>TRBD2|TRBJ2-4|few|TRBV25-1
CASSRLAGGQNIQYF
TGTGCCAGCTCAAGACTAGCGGGAGGTCAGAACATTCAGTACTTC
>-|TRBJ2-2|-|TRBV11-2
CAGSLAGGASELFF
TGTGCCGGTAGTTTAGCAGGAGGGGCATCCGAGCTGTTTTTT
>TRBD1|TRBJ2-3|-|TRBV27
CASSPGTGVRHTQYF
TGTGCCAGCAGTCCAGGGACAGGGGTACGACATACGCAGTATTTT
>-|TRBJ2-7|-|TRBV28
CASRTIYEQYF
TGTGCCAGCCGGACTATTTACGAGCAGTACTTC
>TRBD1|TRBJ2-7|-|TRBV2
CASSVSGQVVYEQYF
TGTGCCAGCAGTGTCTCTGGACAGGTTGTTTACGAGCAGTACTTC
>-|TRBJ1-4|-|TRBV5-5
CASSLGHATNEKLFF
TGTGCCAGCAGCTTGGGACACGCAACTAATGAAAAACTGTTTTTT